A selection of T cell receptor beta chains follows, all from one sample in a study of post-analysis software for immune sequencing data. TCRdb processed the PCR reads anew with MiXCR; each CDR3 protein has one entry. The table shows fewer than 850,000 distinct CDR3 sequences, with roughly 27% occurring only once. Sequencing input: blood. The receptors stem from a girl aged 5-17 years with multiple sclerosis. The CDR3 runs from the conserved cysteine through the conserved F or W.

>TRBJ2-2|TRBV4-3
CASSQDLGGDTGELFF
>TRBJ2-4|TRBV18
CASSRRATDSLGEQYF
>NA|TRBV20-1
CSAPLASEQYF
>TRBJ2-5|TRBV7-2
CASSFQTGVGKTQYF
>TRBJ2-5|TRBV29-1
CSVVTRETQYF
>TRBJ2-1|TRBV7-7
CASSLGGSGSGVEQFF
>TRBJ1-2|TRBV29-1
CSVERGQGIGGYTF
>TRBJ1-1|TRBV11-2
CASSPFVGNTEAFF
>TRBJ2-7|TRBV15
CATSRDPGKTYEQYF
>TRBJ1-1|TRBV9
CASSAGGRGGTEAFF
>TRBJ2-1|TRBV7-9
CASSLERHEQFF
>TRBJ1-5|TRBV6-1
CASSEAGGDNQPQHF
>TRBJ1-2|TRBV10-3
CAISDPGQGQRGYTF
>TRBJ2-1|TRBV29-1
CSVELWGGDEQFF
>TRBJ2-1|TRBV7-7
CASSLQFGDGEQFF
>TRBJ2-3|TRBV6-5
CASSYTLAGGQADTQYF
>TRBJ2-1|TRBV6-2/TRBV6-3
CASILAGTSGSPNEQFF
>TRBJ1-4|TRBV14
CASSLLDGEKLFF
>TRBJ1-5|TRBV7-2
CASSIGTAEPQHF
>NA|TRBV20-1
CSARRLAAEQYF
>TRBJ2-1|TRBV6-1
CASSEARGTRWDEQFF
>TRBJ1-6|TRBV11-2
CASSSLQGATYNSPLHF
>TRBJ1-1|TRBV7-2
CASSLVARGTEAFF
>TRBJ2-7|TRBV20-1
CSAALGGPYEQYF
>NA|TRBV9
CASSVNGEETQYF
>TRBJ2-7|TRBV5-1
CASSLRPSGSFNEQYF
>TRBJ1-5|TRBV20-1
CSARDRLHQPQHF
>TRBJ2-1|TRBV28
CASSSQPPGTRYNEQFF
>TRBJ2-7|TRBV7-2
CASSLGGWADQYF
>TRBJ2-1|TRBV11-2
CASSSVSGLIIDEQFF
>TRBJ2-1|TRBV11-2
CASSPSWGGNEQFF
>TRBJ2-5|TRBV6-5
CASGTRQETQYF
>TRBJ2-1|TRBV28
CASSLGAGRGSYNEQFF
>TRBJ1-2|TRBV9
CASSVSLTGRYGYTF
>TRBJ2-7|TRBV7-2
CASSTAGRFYEQYF
>TRBJ2-5|TRBV6-2/TRBV6-3
CASSAGTGTYQETQYF
>TRBJ2-1|TRBV11-2
CASSLNPLARNEQFF
>TRBJ2-5|TRBV7-2
CASSLQPGYQETQYF
>TRBJ1-1|TRBV20-1
CSAASPRQGSTEAFF
>TRBJ2-1|TRBV24-1
CATSHQGIRDYNERFF
>TRBJ2-4|TRBV29-1
CSVIDRLAKNIQYF
>TRBJ2-5|TRBV18
CASAPLAANQETQYF
>TRBJ2-5|TRBV11-2
CASSLELAGEFSGETQYF